This TCR beta chain was identified in a study of blood T cell repertoires in COVID-19. Study-level background: COVID-19 samples from acute and convalescent phases originated in the United States, Italy and Spain. PBMCs, B-cell-depleted T cells, or T cells provided the cDNA or gDNA that made up the material.

CDR1 is LNHDA, CDR2 SQIVND, per germline (reference sequence). J was trimmed by 6 bases and V by 7 bases; bases with no gene match: 8. This CDR3 region has 13 residues. Per the original methods: The authors estimated nucleated cell counts from reference gene primer amplification. TCRdb's copy holds only in-frame clones and misses some; the assay was immunoSEQ multiplex PCR. V, J and clone size are those of that table, while D and trimming were read from the DNA. The sample records about 37,000 clones, about nine tenths being singletons. The rearrangement joins TRBV19 to TRBJ1-1; TRBD1 aligns across 7 bases. The sample consisted of peripheral blood. This receptor was obtained from a woman at least 80 years old with acute or convalescent COVID-19. CDR3: CASNTGVRAEAFF. CDR3 nucleotides: TGTGCCAGTAACACAGGGGTTCGGGCTGAAGCTTTCTTT.